This TCR beta chain was sequenced during a study of early T cells in non-severe SARS-CoV-2 infection. As part of library construction, unique molecular identifiers were attached to individual cDNA molecules. One entry per CDR3 protein results from TCRdb running MiXCR on the 5' RACE reads. The table records about 80,000 distinct CDR3 sequences, approximately 5% of them present only once. On this clonotype itself: A read error may produce the germline difference seen at one junction end.

This CDR3 region has 13 residues. CDR1 and CDR2 from the germline V gene are SQVTM and ANQGSEA. The gene calls are TRBV29-1 and TRBJ2-7; 8 bases are a match to TRBD2. The source of this sequence is an adult who was a healthcare worker with PCR-confirmed SARS-CoV-2 infection or an uninfected control (not recorded which). The sample consisted of whole blood, taken at baseline. The CDR3 DNA is TGCAGCGTTGCCGGGAGGGCCTCCCACGAGCAGTACTTC. Translation gives CSVAGRASHEQYF.